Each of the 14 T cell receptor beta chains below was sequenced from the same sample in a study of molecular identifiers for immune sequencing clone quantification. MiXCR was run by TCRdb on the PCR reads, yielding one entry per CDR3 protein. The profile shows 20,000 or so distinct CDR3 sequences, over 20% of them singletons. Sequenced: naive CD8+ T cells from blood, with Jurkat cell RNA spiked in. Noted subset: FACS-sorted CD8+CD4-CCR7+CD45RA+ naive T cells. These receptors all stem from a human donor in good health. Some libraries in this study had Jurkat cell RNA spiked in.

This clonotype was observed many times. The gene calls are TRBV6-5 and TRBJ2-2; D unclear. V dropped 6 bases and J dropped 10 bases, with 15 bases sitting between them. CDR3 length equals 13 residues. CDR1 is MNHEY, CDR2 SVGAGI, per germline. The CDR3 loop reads CASSQRRFEELFF. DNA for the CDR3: TGTGCCAGCAGCCAACGCCGCTTCGAGGAGCTGTTTTTT.

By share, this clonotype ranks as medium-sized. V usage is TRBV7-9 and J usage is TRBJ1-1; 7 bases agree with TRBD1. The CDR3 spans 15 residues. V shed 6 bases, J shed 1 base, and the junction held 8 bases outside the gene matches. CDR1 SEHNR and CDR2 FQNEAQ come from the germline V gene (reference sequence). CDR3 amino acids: CASRLRQGENTEAFF. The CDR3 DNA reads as TGTGCCAGCAGACTCCGACAGGGTGAGAACACTGAAGCTTTCTTT.

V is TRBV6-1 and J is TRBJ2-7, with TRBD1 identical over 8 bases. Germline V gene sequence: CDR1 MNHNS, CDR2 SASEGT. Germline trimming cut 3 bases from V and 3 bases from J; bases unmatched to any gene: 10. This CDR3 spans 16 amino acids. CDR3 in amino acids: CASSEYLGQGNYEQYF. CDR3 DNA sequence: TGTGCCAGCAGTGAGTATTTAGGACAGGGAAACTACGAGCAGTACTTC.

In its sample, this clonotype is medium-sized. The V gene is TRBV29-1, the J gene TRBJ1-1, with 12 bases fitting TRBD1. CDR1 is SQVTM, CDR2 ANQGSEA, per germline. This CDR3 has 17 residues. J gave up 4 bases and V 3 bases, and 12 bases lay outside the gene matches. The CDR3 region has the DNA TGCAGCGTTGATTTTGAGGGACAGGGGGCCGTGGGCACTGAAGCTTTCTTT. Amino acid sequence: CSVDFEGQGAVGTEAFF.

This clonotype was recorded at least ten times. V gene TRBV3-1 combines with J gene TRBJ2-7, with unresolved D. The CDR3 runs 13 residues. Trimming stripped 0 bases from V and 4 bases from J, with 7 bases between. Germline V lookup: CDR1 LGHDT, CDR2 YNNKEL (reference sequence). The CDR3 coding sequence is TGTGCCAGCAGCCAAGAAGAAGGTTACGAGCAGTACTTC. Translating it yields CASSQEEGYEQYF.

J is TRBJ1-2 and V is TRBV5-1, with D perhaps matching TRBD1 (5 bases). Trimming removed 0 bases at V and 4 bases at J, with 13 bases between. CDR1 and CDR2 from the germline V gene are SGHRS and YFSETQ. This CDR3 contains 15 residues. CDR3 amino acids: CASSLESQGFYGYTF. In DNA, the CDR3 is TGCGCCAGCAGCTTGGAATCCCAGGGTTTCTATGGCTACACCTTC.

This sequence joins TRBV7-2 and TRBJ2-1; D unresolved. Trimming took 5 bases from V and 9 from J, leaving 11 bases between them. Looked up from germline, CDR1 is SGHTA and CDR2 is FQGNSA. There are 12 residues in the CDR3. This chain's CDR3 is CASSLITTEQFF. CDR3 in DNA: TGTGCCAGCAGCCTTATTACAACTGAGCAGTTCTTC.

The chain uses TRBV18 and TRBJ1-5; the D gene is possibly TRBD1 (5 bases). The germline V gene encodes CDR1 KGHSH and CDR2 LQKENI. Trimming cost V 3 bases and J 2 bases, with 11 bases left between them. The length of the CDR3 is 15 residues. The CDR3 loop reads CASSPGALGNQPQHF. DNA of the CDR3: TGTGCCAGCTCACCTGGGGCACTAGGCAATCAGCCCCAGCATTTT.

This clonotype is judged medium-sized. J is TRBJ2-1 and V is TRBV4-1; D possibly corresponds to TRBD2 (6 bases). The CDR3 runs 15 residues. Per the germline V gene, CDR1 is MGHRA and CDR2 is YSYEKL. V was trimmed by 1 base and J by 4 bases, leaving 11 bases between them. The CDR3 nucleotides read TGCGCCAGCAGCCAAGTTGCGGACTATTACAATGAGCAGTTCTTC. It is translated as CASSQVADYYNEQFF.

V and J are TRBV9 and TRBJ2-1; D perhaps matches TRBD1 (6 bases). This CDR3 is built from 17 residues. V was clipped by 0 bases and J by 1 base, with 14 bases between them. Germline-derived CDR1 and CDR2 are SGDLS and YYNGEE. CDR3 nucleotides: TGTGCCAGCAGCGTAGATCGTACAGGGAGTTCCTACAATGAGCAGTTCTTC. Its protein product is CASSVDRTGSSYNEQFF.

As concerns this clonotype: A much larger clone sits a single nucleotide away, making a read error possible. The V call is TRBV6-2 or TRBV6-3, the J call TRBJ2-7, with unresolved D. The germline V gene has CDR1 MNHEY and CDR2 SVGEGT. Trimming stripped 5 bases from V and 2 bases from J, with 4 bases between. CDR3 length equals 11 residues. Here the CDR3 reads CASSRTYEQYF. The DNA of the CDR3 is TGTGCCAGCAGTCGGACCTACGAGCAGTACTTC.

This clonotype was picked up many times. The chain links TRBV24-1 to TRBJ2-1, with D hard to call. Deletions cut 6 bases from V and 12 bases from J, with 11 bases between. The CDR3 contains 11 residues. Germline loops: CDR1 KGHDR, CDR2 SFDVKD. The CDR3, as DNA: TGTGCCACCAGTTTCGGCCAGGCGCAGTTCTTC. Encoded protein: CATSFGQAQFF.

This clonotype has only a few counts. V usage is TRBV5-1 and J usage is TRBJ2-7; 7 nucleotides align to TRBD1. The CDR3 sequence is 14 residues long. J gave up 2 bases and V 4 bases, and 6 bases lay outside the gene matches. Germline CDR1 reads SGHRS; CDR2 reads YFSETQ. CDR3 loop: CASSHGQVPYEQYF. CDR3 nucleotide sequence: TGCGCCAGCAGCCACGGACAGGTTCCCTACGAGCAGTACTTC.

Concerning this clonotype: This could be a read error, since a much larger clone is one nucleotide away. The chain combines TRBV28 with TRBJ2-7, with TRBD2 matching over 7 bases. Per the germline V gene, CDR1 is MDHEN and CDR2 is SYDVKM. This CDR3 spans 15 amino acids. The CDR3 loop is CPSSTTLAYTYEQYF. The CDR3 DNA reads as TGTCCCAGCAGTACCACACTAGCGTATACCTACGAGCAGTACTTC.